This TCR beta chain was profiled in a study of blood T cell repertoires in COVID-19. Overall study: Whether acute or convalescent, the COVID-19 samples came from the United States, Italy and Spain. PBMCs, B-cell-depleted T cells, or T cells were the source of the cDNA or gDNA that made up the material.

CDR3 length: 16 amino acids. CDR1 is LGHDT and CDR2 is YNNKEL in the germline V gene (reference sequence). V dropped 3 bases and J dropped 2; count of bases not matched to a gene: 9. As handled by the study authors: Estimation of nucleated cell counts relied on the amplification of reference gene primers. The data were produced by immunoSEQ multiplex PCR, yet TCRdb's version contains in-frame clones alone and is incomplete. The V and J calls and clone size were taken over from that table, and D and trimming were inferred from the DNA. This table has 200,000 to 300,000 clones, approximately 88% appearing once.

Input material: peripheral blood. The receptor was isolated from a woman aged 25 to 45 with acute or convalescent COVID-19. The chain links TRBV3-1 (or the pseudogene TRBV3-2) to TRBJ2-7; 8 nucleotides line up with TRBD2. The CDR3 reads CASSQSLSGSPYEQYF. The DNA for the CDR3 is TGTGCCAGCAGCCAGTCTTTAAGCGGGAGTCCCTACGAGCAGTACTTC.